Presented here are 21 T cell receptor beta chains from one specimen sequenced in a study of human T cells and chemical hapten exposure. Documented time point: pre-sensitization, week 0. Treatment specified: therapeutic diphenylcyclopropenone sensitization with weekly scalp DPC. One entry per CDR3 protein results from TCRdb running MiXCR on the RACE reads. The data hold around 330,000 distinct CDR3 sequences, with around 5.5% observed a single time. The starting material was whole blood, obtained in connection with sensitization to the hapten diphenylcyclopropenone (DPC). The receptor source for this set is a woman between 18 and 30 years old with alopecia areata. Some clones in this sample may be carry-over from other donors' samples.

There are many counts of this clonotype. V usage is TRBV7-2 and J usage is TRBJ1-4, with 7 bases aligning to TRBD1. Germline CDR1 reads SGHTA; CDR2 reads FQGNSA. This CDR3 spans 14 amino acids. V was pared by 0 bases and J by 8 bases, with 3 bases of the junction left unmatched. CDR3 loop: CASSLAGQAEKLFF. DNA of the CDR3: TGTGCCAGCAGCTTAGCCGGACAGGCGGAAAAACTGTTTTTT.

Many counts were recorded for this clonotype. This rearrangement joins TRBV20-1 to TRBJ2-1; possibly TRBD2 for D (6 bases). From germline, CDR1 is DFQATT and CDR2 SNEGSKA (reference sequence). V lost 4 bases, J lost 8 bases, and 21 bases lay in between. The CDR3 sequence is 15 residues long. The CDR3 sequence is CSATAGEGGNYEQFF. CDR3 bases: TGCAGTGCTACCGCCGGAGAGGGAGGTAACTATGAGCAGTTCTTC.

The CDR3 DNA is TGTGCCAGCAGTGAATTGGAGGGGGGTAGCGAGCAGTACTTC. Translated: CASSELEGGSEQYF. The chain carries TRBV6-1 and TRBJ2-7; perhaps D is TRBD1 or TRBD2 (6 bases each). CDR3 length: 14 amino acids. Germline CDR1 reads MNHNS; CDR2 reads SASEGT. The V gene lost 2 bases and the J gene lost 6 bases, with 14 bases spanning the gap.

CDR3: CASSVGWGGGYTF. CDR3 bases: TGTGCCAGCAGCGTAGGTTGGGGGGGCGGCTACACCTTC. The chain links TRBV9 to TRBJ1-2; tentatively, D is TRBD1 (6 bases). This CDR3 has 13 residues. The V end was cut by 0 bases, the J end by 8 bases, with 11 bases between. Looked up from germline, CDR1 is SGDLS and CDR2 is YYNGEE.

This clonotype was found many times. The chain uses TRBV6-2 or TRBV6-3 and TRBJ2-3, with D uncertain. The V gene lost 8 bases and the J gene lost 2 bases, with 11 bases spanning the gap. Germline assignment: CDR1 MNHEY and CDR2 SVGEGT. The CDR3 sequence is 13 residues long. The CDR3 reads CASRFRTTDTQYF. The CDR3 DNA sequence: TGTGCCAGCCGATTCAGAACCACAGATACGCAGTATTTT.

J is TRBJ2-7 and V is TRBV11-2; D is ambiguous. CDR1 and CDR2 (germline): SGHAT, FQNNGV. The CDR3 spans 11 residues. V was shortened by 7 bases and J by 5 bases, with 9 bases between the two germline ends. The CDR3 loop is CASTLQDEQYF. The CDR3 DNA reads TGTGCCAGCACCCTTCAGGACGAGCAGTACTTC. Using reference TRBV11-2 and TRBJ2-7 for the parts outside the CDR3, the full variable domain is EAGVAQSPRYKIIEKRQSVAFWCNPISGHATLYWYQQILGQGPKLLIQFQNNGVVDDSQLPKDRFSAERLKGVDSTLKIQPAKLEDSAVYLCASTLQDEQYFGPGTRLTVT.

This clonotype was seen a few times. This CDR3 reads CASSRLDSEAFF. The DNA for the CDR3 is TGCGCCAGCAGCAGACTAGACTCTGAAGCTTTCTTT. This chain connects TRBV5-1 to TRBJ1-1; D gene unclear. Germline-derived CDR1 and CDR2 are SGHRS and YFSETQ. Trimming shortened V by 4 bases and J by 6 bases, and 10 bases separated the two germline ends. The CDR3 contains 12 residues.

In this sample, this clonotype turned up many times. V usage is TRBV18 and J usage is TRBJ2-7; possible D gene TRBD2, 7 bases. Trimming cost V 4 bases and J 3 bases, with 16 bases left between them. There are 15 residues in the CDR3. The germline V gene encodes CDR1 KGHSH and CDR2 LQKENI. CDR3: CASSRTGGVGYEQYF. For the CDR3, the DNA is TGTGCCAGCTCACGAACGGGGGGCGTGGGCTACGAGCAGTACTTC.

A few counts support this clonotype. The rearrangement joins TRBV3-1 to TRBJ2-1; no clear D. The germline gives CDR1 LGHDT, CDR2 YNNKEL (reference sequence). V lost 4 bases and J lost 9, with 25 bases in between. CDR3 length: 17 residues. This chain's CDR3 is CASSPPPPVELVSEQFF. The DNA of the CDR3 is TGTGCCAGCAGCCCTCCTCCCCCCGTTGAGCTTGTTAGTGAGCAGTTCTTC.

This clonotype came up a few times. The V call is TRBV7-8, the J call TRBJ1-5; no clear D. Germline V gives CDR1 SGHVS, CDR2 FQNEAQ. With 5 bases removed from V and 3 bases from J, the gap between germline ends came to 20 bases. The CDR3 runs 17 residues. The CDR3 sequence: CASSPNPPKRVNQPQHF. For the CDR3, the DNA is TGTGCCAGCAGCCCAAATCCTCCCAAGAGGGTCAATCAGCCCCAGCATTTT.

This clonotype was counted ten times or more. CDR3 sequence (DNA): TGCAGTGCTTTATTAACTCGGGAGACCCAGTACTTC. Encoded protein: CSALLTRETQYF. The chain uses TRBV20-1 and TRBJ2-5; D is uncertain. The CDR3 sequence is 12 residues long. Germline V gene lookup returns CDR1 DFQATT and CDR2 SNEGSKA (reference sequence). Trimming stripped 5 bases from V and 5 bases from J, with 12 bases between.

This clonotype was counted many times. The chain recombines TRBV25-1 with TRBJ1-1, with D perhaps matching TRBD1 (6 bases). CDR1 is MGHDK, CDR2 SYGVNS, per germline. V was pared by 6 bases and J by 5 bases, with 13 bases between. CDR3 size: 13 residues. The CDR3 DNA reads TGTGCCAGCAGCCGCAGGGGTCGGACTGAAGCTTTCTTT. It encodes CASSRRGRTEAFF. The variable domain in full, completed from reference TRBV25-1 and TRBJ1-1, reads EADIYQTPRYLVIGTGKKITLECSQTMGHDKMYWYQQDPGMELHLIHYSYGVNSTEKGDLSSESTVSRIRTEHFPLTLESARPSHTSQYLCASSRRGRTEAFFGQGTRLTVV.

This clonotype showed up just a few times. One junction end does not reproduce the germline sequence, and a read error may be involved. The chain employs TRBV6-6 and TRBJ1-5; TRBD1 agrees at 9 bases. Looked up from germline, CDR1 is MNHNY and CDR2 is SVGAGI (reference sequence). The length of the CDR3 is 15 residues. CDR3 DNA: TGTGCCAGCAGTTGGGGACAGGGAAGCAAGCAGCCCCAGCATTTT. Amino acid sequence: CASSWGQGSKQPQHF.

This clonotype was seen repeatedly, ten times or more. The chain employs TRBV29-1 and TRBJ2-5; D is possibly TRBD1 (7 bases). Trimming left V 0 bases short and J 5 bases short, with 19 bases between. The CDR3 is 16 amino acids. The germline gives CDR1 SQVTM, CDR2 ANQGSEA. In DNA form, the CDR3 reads TGCAGCGTTGAAGATCAGGGGGGTCCGGTAGAGGAGACCCAGTACTTC. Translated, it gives CSVEDQGGPVEETQYF.

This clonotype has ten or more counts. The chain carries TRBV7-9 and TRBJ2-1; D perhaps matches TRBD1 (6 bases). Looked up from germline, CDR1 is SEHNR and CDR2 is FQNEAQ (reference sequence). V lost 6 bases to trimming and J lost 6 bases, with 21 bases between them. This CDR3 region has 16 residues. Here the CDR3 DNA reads TGTGCCAGCAGTTTCTCTACAGGGCACGGGCGCAATGAGCAGTTCTTC. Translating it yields CASSFSTGHGRNEQFF.

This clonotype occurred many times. CDR3 DNA sequence: TGCAGTGCTTTGGTCTCTGGAAACACCATATATTTT. The encoded protein is CSALVSGNTIYF. The chain recombines TRBV20-1 with TRBJ1-3; unclear D gene. Germline loops: CDR1 DFQATT, CDR2 SNEGSKA (reference sequence). The CDR3 runs to 12 residues. The germline V and J ends were trimmed by 5 bases and 0 bases, with 5 bases remaining between them.

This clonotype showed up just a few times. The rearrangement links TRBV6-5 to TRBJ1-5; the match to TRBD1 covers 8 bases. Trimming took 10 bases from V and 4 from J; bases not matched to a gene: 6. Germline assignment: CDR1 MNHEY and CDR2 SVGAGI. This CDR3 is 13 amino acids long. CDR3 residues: CATQDRENQPQHF. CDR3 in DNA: TGTGCCACCCAGGACAGGGAAAATCAGCCCCAGCATTTT.

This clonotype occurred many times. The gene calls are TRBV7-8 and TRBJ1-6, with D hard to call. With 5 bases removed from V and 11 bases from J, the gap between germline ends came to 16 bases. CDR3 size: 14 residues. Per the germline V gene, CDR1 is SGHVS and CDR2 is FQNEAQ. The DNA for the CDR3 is TGTGCCAGCAGCCCTACCCCCGGAGGGACACCCCTCCACTTT. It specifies CASSPTPGGTPLHF.

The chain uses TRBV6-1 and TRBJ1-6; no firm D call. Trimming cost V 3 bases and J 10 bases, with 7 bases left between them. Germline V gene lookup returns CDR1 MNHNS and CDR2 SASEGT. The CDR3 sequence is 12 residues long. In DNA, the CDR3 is TGTGCCAGCAGTGACGCCGCGTCACCCCTCCACTTT. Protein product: CASSDAASPLHF.

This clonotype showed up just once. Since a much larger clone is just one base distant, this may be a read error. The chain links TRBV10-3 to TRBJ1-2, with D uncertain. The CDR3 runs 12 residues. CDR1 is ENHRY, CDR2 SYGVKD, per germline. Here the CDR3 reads CANSAENYGYTF. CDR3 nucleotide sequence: TGTGCCAACAGTGCAGAAAACTATGGCTACACCTTC.

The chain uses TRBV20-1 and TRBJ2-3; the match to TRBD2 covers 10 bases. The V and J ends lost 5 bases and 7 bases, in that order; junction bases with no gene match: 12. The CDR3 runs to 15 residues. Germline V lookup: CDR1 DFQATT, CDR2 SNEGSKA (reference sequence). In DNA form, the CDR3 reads TGCAGTGCTTCTCCTCCTAGCGGGGGAAGCAATACGCAGTATTTT. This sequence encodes CSASPPSGGSNTQYF.